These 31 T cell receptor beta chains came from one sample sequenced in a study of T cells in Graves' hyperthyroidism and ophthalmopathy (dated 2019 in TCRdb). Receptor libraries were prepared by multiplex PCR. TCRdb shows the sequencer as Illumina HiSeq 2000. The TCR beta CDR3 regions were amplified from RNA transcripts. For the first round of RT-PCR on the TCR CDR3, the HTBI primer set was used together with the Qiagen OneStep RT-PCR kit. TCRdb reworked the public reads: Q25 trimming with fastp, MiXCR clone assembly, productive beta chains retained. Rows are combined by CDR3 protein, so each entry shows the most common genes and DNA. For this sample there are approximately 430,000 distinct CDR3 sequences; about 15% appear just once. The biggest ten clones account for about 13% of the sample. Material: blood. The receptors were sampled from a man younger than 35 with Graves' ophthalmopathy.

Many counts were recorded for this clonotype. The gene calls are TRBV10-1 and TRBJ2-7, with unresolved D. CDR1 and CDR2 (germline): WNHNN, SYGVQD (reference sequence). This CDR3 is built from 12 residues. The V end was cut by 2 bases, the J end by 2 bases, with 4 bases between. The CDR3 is CASSEVTYEQYF. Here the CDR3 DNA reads TGCGCCAGCAGTGAGGTAACCTACGAGCAGTACTTC.

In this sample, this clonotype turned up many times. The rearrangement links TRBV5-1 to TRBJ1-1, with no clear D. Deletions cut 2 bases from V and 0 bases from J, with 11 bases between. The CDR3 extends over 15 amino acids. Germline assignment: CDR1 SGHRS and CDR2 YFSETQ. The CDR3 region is CASSFRLGMNTEAFF. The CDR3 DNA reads TGCGCCAGCAGCTTTCGCCTCGGCATGAACACTGAAGCTTTCTTT.

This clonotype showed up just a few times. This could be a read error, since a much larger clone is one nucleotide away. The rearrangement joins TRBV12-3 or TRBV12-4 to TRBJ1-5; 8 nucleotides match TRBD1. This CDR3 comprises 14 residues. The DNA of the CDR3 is TGTGCCAGCAGTTACGGACAGGGAAACCAGCCCCAGCGTTTT. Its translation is CASSYGQGNQPQRF.

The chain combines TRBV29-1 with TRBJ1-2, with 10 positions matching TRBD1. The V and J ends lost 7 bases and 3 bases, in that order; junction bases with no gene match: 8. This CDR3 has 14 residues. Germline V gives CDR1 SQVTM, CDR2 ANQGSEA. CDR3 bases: TGCAGCGCCACCTCCGGGACAGGGGACTATGGCTACACCTTC. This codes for CSATSGTGDYGYTF.

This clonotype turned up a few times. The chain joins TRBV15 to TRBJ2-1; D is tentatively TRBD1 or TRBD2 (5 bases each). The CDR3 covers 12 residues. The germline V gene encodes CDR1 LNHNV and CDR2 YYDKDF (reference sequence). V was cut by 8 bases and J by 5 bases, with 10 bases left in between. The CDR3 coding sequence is TGTGCCACCGGGACCGAAAACAATGAGCAGTTCTTC. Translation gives CATGTENNEQFF.

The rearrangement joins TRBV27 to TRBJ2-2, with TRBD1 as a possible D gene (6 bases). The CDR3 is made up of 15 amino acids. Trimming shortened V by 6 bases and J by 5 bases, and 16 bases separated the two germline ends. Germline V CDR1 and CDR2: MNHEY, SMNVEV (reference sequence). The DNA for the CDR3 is TGTGCCAGCAGCCATCAGGGGACGATGACCGGGGAGCTGTTTTTT. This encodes CASSHQGTMTGELFF.

CDR3 sequence (DNA): TGTGCCAGCAGTACTAGCGGGGGGGCTGACACTGAAGCTTTCTTT. Translation: CASSTSGGADTEAFF. The rearrangement uses TRBV12-3 or TRBV12-4 and TRBJ1-1; tentative D call: TRBD1 (6 bases). V dropped 5 bases and J dropped 3 bases, with 16 bases sitting between them. The CDR3 extends over 15 amino acids.

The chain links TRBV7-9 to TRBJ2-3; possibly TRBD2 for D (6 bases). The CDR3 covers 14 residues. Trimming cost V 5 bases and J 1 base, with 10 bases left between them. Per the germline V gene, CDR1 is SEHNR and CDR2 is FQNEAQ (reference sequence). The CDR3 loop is CASSNPGGTDTQYF. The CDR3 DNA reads TGTGCCAGCAGCAATCCGGGGGGCACAGATACGCAGTATTTT. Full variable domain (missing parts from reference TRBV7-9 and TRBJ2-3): DTGVSQNPRHKITKRGQNVTFRCDPISEHNRLYWYRQTLGQGPEFLTYFQNEAQLEKSRLLSDRFSAERPKGSFSTLEIQRTEQGDSAMYLCASSNPGGTDTQYFGPGTRLTVL.

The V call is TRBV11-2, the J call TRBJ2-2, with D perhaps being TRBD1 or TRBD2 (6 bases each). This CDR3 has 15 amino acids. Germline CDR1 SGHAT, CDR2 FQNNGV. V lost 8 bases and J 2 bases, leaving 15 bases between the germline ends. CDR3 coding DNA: TGTGCCAGCCTAATGGGGGCGGGAAACACCGGGGAGCTGTTTTTT. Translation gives CASLMGAGNTGELFF.

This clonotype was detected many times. The CDR3 DNA is TGCGCCAGCAGCTTGGAGGCTAGCGGACTGAATCAAGAGACCCAGTACTTC. Protein sequence: CASSLEASGLNQETQYF. V is TRBV5-1 and J is TRBJ2-5; 7 bases match TRBD2. The CDR3 runs 17 residues. CDR1 is SGHRS and CDR2 is YFSETQ in the germline V gene. The junction had 10 bases not matched to a gene; V was cut back by 0 bases and J by 2 bases.

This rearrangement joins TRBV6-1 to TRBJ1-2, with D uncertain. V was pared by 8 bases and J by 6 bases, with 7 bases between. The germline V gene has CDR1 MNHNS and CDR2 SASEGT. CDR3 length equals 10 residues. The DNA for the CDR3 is TGTGCCAGCTACCGGGATGGCTACACCTTC. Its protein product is CASYRDGYTF.

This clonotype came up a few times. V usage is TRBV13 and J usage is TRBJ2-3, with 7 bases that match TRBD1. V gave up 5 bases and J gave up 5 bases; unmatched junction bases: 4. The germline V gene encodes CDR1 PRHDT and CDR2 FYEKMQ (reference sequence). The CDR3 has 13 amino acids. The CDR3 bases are TGTGCCAGCAGCGAGACAGGGTTAGATACGCAGTATTTT. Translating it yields CASSETGLDTQYF. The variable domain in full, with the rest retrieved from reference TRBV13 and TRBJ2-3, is AAGVIQSPRHLIKEKRETATLKCYPIPRHDTVYWYQQGPGQDPQFLISFYEKMQSDKGSIPDRFSAQQFSDYHSELNMSSLELGDSALYFCASSETGLDTQYFGPGTRLTVL.

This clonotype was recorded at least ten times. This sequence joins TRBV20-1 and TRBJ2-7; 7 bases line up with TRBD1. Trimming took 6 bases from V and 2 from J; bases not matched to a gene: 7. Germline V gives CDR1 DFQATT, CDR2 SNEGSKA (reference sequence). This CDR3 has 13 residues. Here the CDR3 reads CSAADRLTYEQYF. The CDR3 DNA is TGCAGTGCGGCGGACAGGCTCACCTACGAGCAGTACTTC.

The CDR3 DNA is TGTGCCAGCACACCCAGGGGGCAAGGACAGCCCCAGCATTTT. It translates to CASTPRGQGQPQHF. The J gene is TRBJ1-5, the V gene TRBV28; 8 nucleotides line up with TRBD1. The J segment lost 7 bases and the V segment lost 7 bases, leaving 9 bases of the junction unmatched. CDR1 is MDHEN, CDR2 SYDVKM, per germline. The CDR3 length is 14 residues. Supplemented by reference TRBV28 and TRBJ1-5, the full variable domain reads DVKVTQSSRYLVKRTGEKVFLECVQDMDHENMFWYRQDPGLGLRLIYFSYDVKMKEKGDIPEGYSVSREKKERFSLILESASTNQTSMYLCASTPRGQGQPQHFGDGTRLSIL.

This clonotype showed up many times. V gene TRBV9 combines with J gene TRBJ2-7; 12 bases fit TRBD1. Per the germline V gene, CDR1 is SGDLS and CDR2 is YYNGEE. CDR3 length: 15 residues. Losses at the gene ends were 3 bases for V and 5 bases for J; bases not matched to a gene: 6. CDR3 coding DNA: TGTGCCAGCAGCGCCCGGGACAGGGGGCGAGACGAGCAGTACTTC. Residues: CASSARDRGRDEQYF.

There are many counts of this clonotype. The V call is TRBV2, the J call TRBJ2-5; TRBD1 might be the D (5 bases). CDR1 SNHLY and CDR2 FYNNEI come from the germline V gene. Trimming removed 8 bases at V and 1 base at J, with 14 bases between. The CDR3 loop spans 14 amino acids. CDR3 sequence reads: CASEDPGSQETQYF. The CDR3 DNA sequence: TGTGCCAGCGAGGATCCAGGGTCCCAAGAGACCCAGTACTTC.

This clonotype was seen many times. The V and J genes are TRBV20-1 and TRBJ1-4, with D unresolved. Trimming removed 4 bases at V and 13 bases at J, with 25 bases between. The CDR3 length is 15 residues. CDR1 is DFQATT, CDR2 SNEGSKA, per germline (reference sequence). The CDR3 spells CSATTGAAVGIGLFF. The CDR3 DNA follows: TGCAGTGCTACGACTGGTGCAGCTGTTGGGATAGGACTGTTTTTT.

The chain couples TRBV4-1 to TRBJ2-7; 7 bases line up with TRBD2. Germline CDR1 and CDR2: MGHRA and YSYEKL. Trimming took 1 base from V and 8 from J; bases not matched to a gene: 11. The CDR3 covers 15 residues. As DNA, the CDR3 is TGCGCCAGCAGCCAAGTATCGAGGCGGGAGTCGCAGCAGTACTTC. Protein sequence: CASSQVSRRESQQYF.

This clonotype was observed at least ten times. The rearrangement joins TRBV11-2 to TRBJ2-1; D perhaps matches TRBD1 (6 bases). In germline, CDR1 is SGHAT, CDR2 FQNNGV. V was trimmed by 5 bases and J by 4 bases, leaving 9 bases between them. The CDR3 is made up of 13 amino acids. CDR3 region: CASSVTGYNEQFF. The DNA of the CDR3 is TGTGCCAGCAGCGTTACAGGGTACAATGAGCAGTTCTTC.

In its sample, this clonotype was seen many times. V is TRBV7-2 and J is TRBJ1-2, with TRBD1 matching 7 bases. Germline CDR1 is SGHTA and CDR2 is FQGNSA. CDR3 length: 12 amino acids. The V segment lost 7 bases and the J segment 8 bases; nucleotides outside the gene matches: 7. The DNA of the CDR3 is TGTGCCAGCAACCGACAGGGTGGCGGCTACACCTTC. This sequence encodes CASNRQGGGYTF.

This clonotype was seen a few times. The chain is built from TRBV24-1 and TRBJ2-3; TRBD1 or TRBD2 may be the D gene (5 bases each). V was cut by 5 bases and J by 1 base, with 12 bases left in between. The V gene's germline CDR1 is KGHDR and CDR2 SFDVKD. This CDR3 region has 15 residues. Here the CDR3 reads CATSARGRGTDTQYF. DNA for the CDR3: TGTGCCACCAGTGCGAGGGGAAGGGGCACAGATACGCAGTATTTT.

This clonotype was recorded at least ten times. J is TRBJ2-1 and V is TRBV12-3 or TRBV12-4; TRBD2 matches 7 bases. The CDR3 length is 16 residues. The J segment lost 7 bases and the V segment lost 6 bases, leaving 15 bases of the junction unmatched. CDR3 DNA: TGTGCCAGCAGCCGAAGAGCGGGGATAGTGGTTAATGAGCAGTTCTTC. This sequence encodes CASSRRAGIVVNEQFF.

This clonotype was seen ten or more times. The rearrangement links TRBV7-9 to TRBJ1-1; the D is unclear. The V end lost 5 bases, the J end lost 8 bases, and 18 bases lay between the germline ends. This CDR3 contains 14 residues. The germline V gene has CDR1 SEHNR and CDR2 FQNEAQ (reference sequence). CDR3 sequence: CASSHKGYTREAFF. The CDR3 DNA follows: TGTGCCAGCAGCCACAAGGGCTATACCAGGGAAGCTTTCTTT.

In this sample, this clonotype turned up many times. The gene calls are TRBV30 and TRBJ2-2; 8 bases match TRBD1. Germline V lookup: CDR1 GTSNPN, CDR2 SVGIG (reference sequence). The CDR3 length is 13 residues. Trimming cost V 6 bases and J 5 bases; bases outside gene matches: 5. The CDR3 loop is CACRTGRTGELFF. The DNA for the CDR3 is TGTGCCTGCCGGACAGGGCGAACCGGGGAGCTGTTTTTT.

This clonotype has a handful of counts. As DNA, the CDR3 is TGCGCCAGCAGGTCCGGGGGCGGGGAGCAGTTCTTC. It yields the protein CASRSGGGEQFF. The chain combines TRBV10-2 with TRBJ2-1, with D perhaps TRBD1 or TRBD2 (6 bases each). The CDR3 is 12 residues long. The V end lost 6 bases, the J end lost 10 bases, and 13 bases lay between the germline ends. CDR1 WSHSY and CDR2 SAAADI come from the germline V gene.

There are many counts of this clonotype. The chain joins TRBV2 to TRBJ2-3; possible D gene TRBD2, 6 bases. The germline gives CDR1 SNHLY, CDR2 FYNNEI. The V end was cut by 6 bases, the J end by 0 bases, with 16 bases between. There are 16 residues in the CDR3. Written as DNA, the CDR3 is TGTGCCAGCAGCGACCTAGCGACTTCTAGCACAGATACGCAGTATTTT. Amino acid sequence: CASSDLATSSTDTQYF. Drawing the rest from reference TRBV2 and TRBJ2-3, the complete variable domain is EPEVTQTPSHQVTQMGQEVILRCVPISNHLYFYWYRQILGQKVEFLVSFYNNEISEKSEIFDDQFSVERPDGSNFTLKIRSTKLEDSAMYFCASSDLATSSTDTQYFGPGTRLTVL.

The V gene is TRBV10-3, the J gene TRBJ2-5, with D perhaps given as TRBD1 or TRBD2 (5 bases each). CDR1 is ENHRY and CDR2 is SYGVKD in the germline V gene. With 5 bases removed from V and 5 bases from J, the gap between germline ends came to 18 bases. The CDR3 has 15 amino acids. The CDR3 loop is CAISPGRNYVETQYF. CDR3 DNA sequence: TGTGCCATCAGTCCGGGACGAAATTATGTGGAGACCCAGTACTTC.

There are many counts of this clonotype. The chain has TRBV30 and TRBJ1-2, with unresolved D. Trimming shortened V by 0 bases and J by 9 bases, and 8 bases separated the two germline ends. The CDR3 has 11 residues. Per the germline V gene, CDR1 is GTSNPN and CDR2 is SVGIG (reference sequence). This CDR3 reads CAWSVQRSYTF. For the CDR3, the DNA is TGTGCCTGGAGTGTGCAGAGGAGCTACACCTTC.

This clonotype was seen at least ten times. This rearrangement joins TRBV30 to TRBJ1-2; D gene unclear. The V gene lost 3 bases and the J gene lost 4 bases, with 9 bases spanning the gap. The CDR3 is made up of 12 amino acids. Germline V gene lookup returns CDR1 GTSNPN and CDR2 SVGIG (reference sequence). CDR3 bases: TGTGCCTGGAGCGCAGCGTCCTATGGCTACACCTTC. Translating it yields CAWSAASYGYTF.

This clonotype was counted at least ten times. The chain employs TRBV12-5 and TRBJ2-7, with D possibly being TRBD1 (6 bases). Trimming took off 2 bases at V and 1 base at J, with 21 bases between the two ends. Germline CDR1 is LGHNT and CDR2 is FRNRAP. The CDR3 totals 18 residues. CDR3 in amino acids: CASGLCRDDRNPSYEQYF. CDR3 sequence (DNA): TGTGCTAGTGGTTTGTGTAGGGACGACAGGAACCCGTCCTACGAGCAGTACTTC. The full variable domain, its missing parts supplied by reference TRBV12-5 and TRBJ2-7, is DARVTQTPRHKVTEMGQEVTMRCQPILGHNTVFWYRQTMMQGLELLAYFRNRAPLDDSGMPKDRFSAEMPDATLATLKIQPSEPRDSAVYFCASGLCRDDRNPSYEQYFGPGTRLTVT.

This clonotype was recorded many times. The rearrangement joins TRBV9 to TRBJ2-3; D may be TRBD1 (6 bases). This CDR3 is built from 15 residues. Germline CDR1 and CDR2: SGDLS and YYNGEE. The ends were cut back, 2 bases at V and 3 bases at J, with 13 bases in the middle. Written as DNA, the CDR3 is TGTGCCAGCAGCGTCTGGACAGACTGGACAGATACGCAGTATTTT. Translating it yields CASSVWTDWTDTQYF.